This T cell receptor beta chain was sequenced during a study of blood T cell repertoires in COVID-19. On the study more broadly: PBMCs, B-cell-depleted T cells, or T cells provided the cDNA or gDNA that made up the material.

Libraries were prepared by immunoSEQ multiplex PCR; TCRdb keeps only in-frame clonotypes and omits some of them. This table has 250,000 or so clones, 80% to 90% appearing once. Seattle patient enrollment occurred during active infection, with longitudinal follow-up thereafter. The junction had 12 bases not matched to a gene; V was cut back by 0 bases and J by 7 bases. The CDR3 is made up of 17 amino acids. The V gene's germline CDR1 is SGDLS and CDR2 YYNGEE. The V gene is TRBV9, the J gene TRBJ2-1; 8 bases line up with TRBD1. Sequencing was done on a sample of peripheral blood. This receptor was obtained from a man aged 25 to 45 with COVID-19, enrolled during active disease. CDR3 in DNA: TGTGCCAGCAGCGTAGGATGGGGGGCAGGGGGCTATAATGAGCAGTTCTTC. As protein: CASSVGWGAGGYNEQFF. Looking up the rest from reference TRBV9 and TRBJ2-1 gives the full variable domain: DSGVTQTPKHLITATGQRVTLRCSPRSGDLSVYWYQQSLDQGLQFLIQYYNGEERAKGNILERFSAQQFPDLHSELNLSSLELGDSALYFCASSVGWGAGGYNEQFFGPGTRLTVL.